These 25 T cell receptor beta chains originate from one sample sequenced in a study of cytomegalovirus exposure and HLA in healthy donors. 60 Vbeta and 13 Jbeta primers were used in PCR. The data were produced by immunoSEQ multiplex PCR, yet TCRdb's version contains in-frame clones alone and is incomplete. The sample yields 170,000 or so clones, roughly 80% seen once. The sample comprised PBMCs. The receptors shown here come from a man aged 50-60 years in good health and CMV-seronegative.

The CDR3 nucleotides read TGTGCCAGCAGCTTGGTAGGGGCTGAGTATGGCTACACCTTC. Translating gives CASSLVGAEYGYTF. The chain is built from TRBV5-6 and TRBJ1-2, with D possibly matching TRBD1 (5 bases). CDR3 size: 14 residues. Trimming stripped 0 bases from V and 5 bases from J, with 11 bases between. The germline V gene has CDR1 SGHDT and CDR2 YYEEEE. Full variable domain (missing parts from reference TRBV5-6 and TRBJ1-2): DAGVTQSPTHLIKTRGQQVTLRCSPKSGHDTVSWYQQALGQGPQFIFQYYEEEERQRGNFPDRFSGHQFPNYSSELNVNALLLGDSALYLCASSLVGAEYGYTFGSGTRLTVV.

The gene calls are TRBV5-1 and TRBJ2-1; 9 nucleotides match TRBD2. V shed 5 bases, J shed 0 bases, and the junction held 3 bases outside the gene matches. The V gene's germline CDR1 is SGHRS and CDR2 YFSETQ. This CDR3 has 15 amino acids. The DNA for the CDR3 is TGCGCCAGCAGACTTAGCGGGAGCTCCTACAATGAGCAGTTCTTC. Translating gives CASRLSGSSYNEQFF.

The chain links TRBV19 to TRBJ2-3; TRBD2 aligns across 9 bases. Trimming at V came to 1 base and at J to 6 bases, leaving 11 bases not matched to a gene. The germline V gene has CDR1 LNHDA and CDR2 SQIVND (reference sequence). CDR3 length: 17 amino acids. This CDR3 is CASSIVAGDIREDTQYF. CDR3 DNA: TGTGCCAGTAGTATAGTAGCGGGGGACATCCGGGAGGATACGCAGTATTTT.

The chain has TRBV19 and TRBJ2-7; D gene uncertain. This CDR3 has 13 amino acids. With 6 bases removed from V and 4 bases from J, the gap between germline ends came to 13 bases. Germline CDR1 and CDR2: LNHDA and SQIVND (reference sequence). This CDR3 reads CASSPQAWYEQYF. DNA of the CDR3: TGTGCCAGTAGCCCCCAGGCTTGGTACGAGCAGTACTTC.

The rearrangement links TRBV5-1 to TRBJ2-7, with D possibly TRBD1 on 6 matching bases. With 0 bases removed from V and 0 bases from J, the gap between germline ends came to 13 bases. Germline-derived CDR1 and CDR2 are SGHRS and YFSETQ. The CDR3 spans 16 residues. CDR3 bases: TGCGCCAGCAGCTTGGTGGCAGGGGCCAGCTCCTACGAGCAGTACTTC. It is translated as CASSLVAGASSYEQYF.

This clone was counted a single time. The chain carries TRBV7-9 and TRBJ2-5; no firm D call. The CDR3 contains 10 residues. Trimming cost V 8 bases and J 4 bases, with 5 bases left between them. The germline CDR1 and CDR2 sequences are SEHNR and FQNEAQ (reference sequence). For the CDR3, the DNA is TGTGCCAGCGCGGTAGAGACCCAGTACTTC. This gives the protein CASAVETQYF.

The CDR3 nucleotides are TGTGCCAGTAGTTCAGGGGCCGGGACAGGGCGCTACGAGCAGTACTTC. It translates to CASSSGAGTGRYEQYF. The chain combines TRBV19 with TRBJ2-7; 9 nucleotides align to TRBD1. The CDR3 contains 16 residues. Germline CDR1 reads LNHDA; CDR2 reads SQIVND (reference sequence). The V segment lost 5 bases and the J segment 3 bases; nucleotides outside the gene matches: 11.

The chain has TRBV6-1 and TRBJ1-4; maybe TRBD1 (5 bases). There are 14 residues in the CDR3. Germline V gene data show CDR1 as MNHNS and CDR2 as SASEGT. Trimming stripped 6 bases from V and 7 bases from J, with 15 bases between. The CDR3 loop is CASRTGGAGEKLFF. DNA for the CDR3: TGTGCCAGCAGGACCGGAGGGGCGGGTGAAAAACTGTTTTTT.

The genes are TRBV18 and TRBJ1-2; D perhaps matches TRBD1 (6 bases). With 1 base removed from V and 0 bases from J, the gap between germline ends came to 9 bases. There are 15 residues in the CDR3. Germline CDR1 is KGHSH and CDR2 is LQKENI. The CDR3 sequence is CASSPLRGPNYGYTF. CDR3 nucleotide sequence: TGTGCCAGCTCACCACTCAGGGGCCCTAACTATGGCTACACCTTC.

This clone was seen a few times. This sequence joins TRBV7-9 and TRBJ2-6; D unclear. V was cut by 1 base and J by 0 bases, with 16 bases left in between. The CDR3 runs 19 residues. The germline V gene encodes CDR1 SEHNR and CDR2 FQNEAQ (reference sequence). In nucleotides, the CDR3 is TGTGCCAGCAGCTTAGGACGGTTGGGCACTTTCTCTGGGGCCAACGTCCTGACTTTC. It is translated as CASSLGRLGTFSGANVLTF.

This clone was picked up a small number of times. The chain couples TRBV25-1 to TRBJ1-3, with D perhaps matching TRBD1 (6 bases). Trimming removed 2 bases from V and 1 base from J, with 15 bases in between. CDR1 and CDR2 from the germline V gene are MGHDK and SYGVNS. The CDR3 has 17 residues. DNA for the CDR3: TGTGCCAGCAGTGAAACCCAGTCGACAGGTTCTGGAAACACCATATATTTT. Translation gives CASSETQSTGSGNTIYF.

The chain combines TRBV9 with TRBJ1-1, with 7 bases lining up with TRBD1. Trimming at V came to 5 bases and at J to 4 bases, leaving 5 bases not matched to a gene. Germline loops: CDR1 SGDLS, CDR2 YYNGEE. The CDR3 runs 13 residues. The CDR3 sequence: CASRRDSGTEAFF. The DNA for the CDR3 is TGTGCCAGCAGGAGGGACAGCGGCACTGAAGCTTTCTTT.

The J gene is TRBJ2-1, the V gene TRBV5-1; possible D gene TRBD2, 5 bases. Germline CDR1 and CDR2: SGHRS and YFSETQ. There are 16 residues in the CDR3. The V gene lost 1 base and the J gene lost 0 bases, with 11 bases spanning the gap. The CDR3 DNA reads TGCGCCAGCAGCTTGTCGGTGGGAGACTCCTACAATGAGCAGTTCTTC. Translation: CASSLSVGDSYNEQFF.

A single count supports this clone. The rearrangement uses TRBV29-1 and TRBJ1-1, with 7 bases matching TRBD1. The length of the CDR3 is 14 residues. The V and J ends lost 4 bases and 0 bases, in that order; junction bases with no gene match: 5. Germline lookup yields CDR1 SQVTM and CDR2 ANQGSEA. Here the CDR3 reads CSVGNRGMNTEAFF. CDR3 in DNA: TGCAGCGTTGGCAACAGGGGTATGAACACTGAAGCTTTCTTT.

The chain recombines TRBV5-1 with TRBJ2-3; TRBD2 is a possible D gene (8 bases). Trimming stripped 3 bases from V and 3 bases from J, with 20 bases between. The germline V gene encodes CDR1 SGHRS and CDR2 YFSETQ. The CDR3 is 17 amino acids. This chain's CDR3 is CASSSAGGGGNTDTQYF. The CDR3 nucleotides are TGCGCCAGCAGCTCGGCGGGAGGAGGGGGCAATACAGATACGCAGTATTTT.

This rearrangement joins TRBV25-1 to TRBJ1-2, with 9 positions matching TRBD1. There are 17 residues in the CDR3. CDR1 is MGHDK, CDR2 SYGVNS, per germline. Trimming took 6 bases from V and 4 from J; bases not matched to a gene: 15. The CDR3 DNA sequence: TGTGCCAGCAGCGAAGGGGGGGGGACAGGGTTTGTCTATGGCTACACCTTC. Protein product: CASSEGGGTGFVYGYTF.

The rearrangement uses TRBV7-8 and TRBJ1-5, with D uncertain. The CDR3 extends over 15 amino acids. The V gene's germline CDR1 is SGHVS and CDR2 FQNEAQ. Trimming stripped 4 bases from V and 5 bases from J, with 15 bases between. The CDR3 DNA reads TGTGCCAGCAGCTCGCGGAGCGGTGGCGATCAGCCCCAGCATTTT. It encodes CASSSRSGGDQPQHF.

The rearrangement uses TRBV16 and TRBJ2-7; 8 positions match TRBD2. The CDR3 extends over 15 amino acids. CDR1 KGHSY and CDR2 FQNENV come from the germline V gene. Trimming took 2 bases from V and 4 from J; bases not matched to a gene: 7. The CDR3 sequence: CASSQMPRGGYEQYF. As DNA, the CDR3 is TGTGCCAGCAGCCAAATGCCCCGGGGGGGGTACGAGCAGTACTTC.

The chain couples TRBV2 to TRBJ2-7; weak D call: TRBD1 (6 bases). The CDR3 extends over 15 amino acids. The ends were cut back, 0 bases at V and 6 bases at J, with 15 bases in the middle. From germline, CDR1 is SNHLY and CDR2 FYNNEI. The CDR3: CASSEALVRGFEQYF. Written as DNA, the CDR3 is TGTGCCAGCAGTGAAGCGTTGGTCAGGGGTTTCGAGCAGTACTTC.

The chain is built from TRBV19 and TRBJ1-5, with a tentative D call TRBD1 (6 bases). Germline V lookup: CDR1 LNHDA, CDR2 SQIVND (reference sequence). V was cut by 2 bases and J by 5 bases, with 13 bases left in between. CDR3 length: 15 amino acids. CDR3 protein: CASSIKGTLDQPQHF. The CDR3 bases are TGTGCCAGTAGTATAAAGGGGACATTAGATCAGCCCCAGCATTTT.

This clone was detected only once. The rearrangement uses TRBV7-8 and TRBJ1-2; D uncertain. Per the germline V gene, CDR1 is SGHVS and CDR2 is FQNEAQ. V was pared by 1 base and J by 4 bases, with 22 bases between. The CDR3 covers 18 residues. CDR3 loop: CASSLGSRLQHSPYGYTF. The DNA of the CDR3 is TGTGCCAGCAGCTTAGGGAGTCGACTTCAACACTCACCCTATGGCTACACCTTC.

The chain recombines TRBV29-1 with TRBJ2-3; maybe TRBD2 (6 bases). Trimming cost V 5 bases and J 1 base, with 10 bases left between them. This CDR3 is 13 amino acids long. Germline-derived CDR1 and CDR2 are SQVTM and ANQGSEA. The CDR3 DNA is TGCAGCGTTTCGCCTAGCGGCACAGATACGCAGTATTTT. This gives the protein CSVSPSGTDTQYF.

The V call is TRBV14, the J call TRBJ1-2; 8 bases map to TRBD1. The CDR3 is 14 amino acids. The V gene's germline CDR1 is SGHDN and CDR2 FVKESK. After removal of 6 bases from V and 4 bases from J, the junction contained 7 bases not matched to a gene. The CDR3 here is CASSPDREAYGYTF. The CDR3, as DNA: TGTGCCAGCAGTCCGGACAGGGAAGCCTATGGCTACACCTTC.

The rearrangement links TRBV11-2 to TRBJ2-7; no reliable D call. CDR3 length: 15 residues. The V end lost 4 bases, the J end lost 0 bases, and 13 bases lay between the germline ends. Germline V lookup: CDR1 SGHAT, CDR2 FQNNGV. In nucleotides, the CDR3 is TGTGCCAGCAGCTCCGGTAGCCTAAGCTCCTACGAGCAGTACTTC. Its translation is CASSSGSLSSYEQYF.

The CDR3 loop is CASSIDRGGTYEQYF. For the CDR3, the DNA is TGTGCCAGTAGTATAGATCGGGGAGGAACCTACGAGCAGTACTTC. This chain uses TRBV19 with TRBJ2-7; the D gene is possibly TRBD2 (6 bases). This CDR3 contains 15 residues. Germline V lookup: CDR1 LNHDA, CDR2 SQIVND (reference sequence). Trimming removed 0 bases from V and 2 bases from J, with 11 bases in between.